This TCR beta chain was retrieved from a study of cytomegalovirus exposure and HLA in healthy donors. PCR used 60 Vbeta primers and 13 Jbeta primers. Source study methods: The authors later counted around 80 million unique TCR beta chains, about 11 million of them shared. Only in-frame clones appear in the TCRdb table, and some are missing; sequencing was by immunoSEQ multiplex PCR. The V and J calls and clone size were taken over from that table, and D and trimming were inferred from the DNA. The sample includes about 76,000 clones, 55% to 85% of them seen just once. Germline V gene lookup returns CDR1 DFQATT and CDR2 SNEGSKA (reference sequence). This CDR3 has 11 residues. V was cut by 4 bases and J by 4 bases, with 8 bases left in between.

The sequenced sample was PBMCs. The origin of this receptor is a woman in her thirties or forties in good health and CMV-seropositive. The gene calls are TRBV20-1 and TRBJ2-7; possibly TRBD1 for D (6 bases). The CDR3 spells CSAMQGYEQYF. CDR3 DNA: TGCAGTGCTATGCAGGGGTACGAGCAGTACTTC.